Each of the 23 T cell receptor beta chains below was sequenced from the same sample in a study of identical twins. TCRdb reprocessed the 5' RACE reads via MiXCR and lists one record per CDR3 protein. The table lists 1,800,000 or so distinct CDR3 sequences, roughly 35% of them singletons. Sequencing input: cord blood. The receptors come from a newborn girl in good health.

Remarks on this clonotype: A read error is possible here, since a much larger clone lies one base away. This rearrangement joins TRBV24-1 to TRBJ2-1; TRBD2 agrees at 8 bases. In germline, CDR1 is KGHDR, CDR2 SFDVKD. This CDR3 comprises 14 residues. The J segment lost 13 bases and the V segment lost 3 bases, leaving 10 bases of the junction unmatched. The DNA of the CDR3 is TGTGCCACCAGTGATGGACTAGCCGGAGAGACCCAGTTCTTC. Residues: CATSDGLAGETQFF.

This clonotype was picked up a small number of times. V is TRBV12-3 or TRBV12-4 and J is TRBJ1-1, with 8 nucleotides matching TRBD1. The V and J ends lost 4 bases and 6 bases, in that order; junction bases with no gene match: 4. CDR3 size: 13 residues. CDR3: CASSSGGIAEAFF. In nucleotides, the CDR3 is TGTGCCAGCAGTTCAGGGGGCATCGCTGAAGCTTTCTTT.

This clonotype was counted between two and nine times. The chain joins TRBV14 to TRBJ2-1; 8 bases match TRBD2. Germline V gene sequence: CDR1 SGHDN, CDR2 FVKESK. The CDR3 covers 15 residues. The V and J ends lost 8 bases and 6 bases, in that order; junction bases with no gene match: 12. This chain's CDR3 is CASSRGGRKFNEQFF. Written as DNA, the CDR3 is TGTGCCAGCTCTCGGGGGGGGCGCAAATTCAATGAGCAGTTCTTC.

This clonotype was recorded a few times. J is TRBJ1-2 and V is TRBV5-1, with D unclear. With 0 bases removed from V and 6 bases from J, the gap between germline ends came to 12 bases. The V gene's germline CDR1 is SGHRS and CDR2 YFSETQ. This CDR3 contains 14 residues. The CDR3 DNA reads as TGCGCCAGCAGCTTGGAGGAGGGAGTGGATGGCTACACCTTC. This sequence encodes CASSLEEGVDGYTF.

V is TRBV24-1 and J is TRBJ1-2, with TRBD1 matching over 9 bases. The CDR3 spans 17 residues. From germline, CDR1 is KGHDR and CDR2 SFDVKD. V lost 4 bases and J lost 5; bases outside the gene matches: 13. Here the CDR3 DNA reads TGTGCCACCAGTGACTCCGGGACAGGGCTAAGGGGGTATGGCTACACCTTC. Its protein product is CATSDSGTGLRGYGYTF.

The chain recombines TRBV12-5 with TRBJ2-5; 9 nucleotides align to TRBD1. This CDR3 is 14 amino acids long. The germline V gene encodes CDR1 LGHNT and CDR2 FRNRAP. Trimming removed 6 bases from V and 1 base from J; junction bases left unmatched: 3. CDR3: CASGYRGLQETQYF. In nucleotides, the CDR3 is TGTGCTAGTGGATACAGGGGGCTCCAAGAGACCCAGTACTTC.

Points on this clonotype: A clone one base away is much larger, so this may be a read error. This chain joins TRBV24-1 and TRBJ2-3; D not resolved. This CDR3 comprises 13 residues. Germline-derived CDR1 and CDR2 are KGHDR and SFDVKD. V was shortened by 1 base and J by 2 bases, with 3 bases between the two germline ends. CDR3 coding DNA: TGTGCCACCAGTGATTTCCACACAGATACGCAGTATTTT. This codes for CATSDFHTDTQYF.

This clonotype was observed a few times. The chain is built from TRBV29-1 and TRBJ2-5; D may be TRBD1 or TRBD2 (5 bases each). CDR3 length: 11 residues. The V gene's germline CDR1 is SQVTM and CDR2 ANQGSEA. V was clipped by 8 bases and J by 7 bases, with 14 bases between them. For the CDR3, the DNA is TGCAGCTCCCGGGACCCCGTGACCCAGTACTTC. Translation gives CSSRDPVTQYF.

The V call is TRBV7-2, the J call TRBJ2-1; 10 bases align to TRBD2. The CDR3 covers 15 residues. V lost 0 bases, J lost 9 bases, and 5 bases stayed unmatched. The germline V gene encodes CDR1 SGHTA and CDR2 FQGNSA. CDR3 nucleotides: TGTGCCAGCAGCTTAGCGACAGCGGGAGGGGTTGAGCAGTTCTTC. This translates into CASSLATAGGVEQFF.

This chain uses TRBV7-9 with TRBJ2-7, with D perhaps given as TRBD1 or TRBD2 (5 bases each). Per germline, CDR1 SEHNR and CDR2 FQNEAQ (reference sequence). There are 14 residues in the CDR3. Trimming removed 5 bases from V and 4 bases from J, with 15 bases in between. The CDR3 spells CASSADWDGYEQYF. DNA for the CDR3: TGTGCCAGCAGCGCCGACTGGGACGGATACGAGCAGTACTTC.

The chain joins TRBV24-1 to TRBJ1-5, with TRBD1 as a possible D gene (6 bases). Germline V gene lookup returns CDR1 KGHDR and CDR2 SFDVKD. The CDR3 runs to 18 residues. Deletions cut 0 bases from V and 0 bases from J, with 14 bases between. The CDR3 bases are TGTGCCACCAGTGATTTGGACAGGTCTTCCTATAGCAATCAGCCCCAGCATTTT. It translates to CATSDLDRSSYSNQPQHF.

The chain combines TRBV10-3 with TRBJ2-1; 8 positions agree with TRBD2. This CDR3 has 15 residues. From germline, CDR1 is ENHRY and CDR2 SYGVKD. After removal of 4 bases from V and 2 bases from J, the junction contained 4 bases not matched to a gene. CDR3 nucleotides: TGTGCCATCAGTGTAAACGGGAGGGCCTACAATGAGCAGTTCTTC. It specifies CAISVNGRAYNEQFF.

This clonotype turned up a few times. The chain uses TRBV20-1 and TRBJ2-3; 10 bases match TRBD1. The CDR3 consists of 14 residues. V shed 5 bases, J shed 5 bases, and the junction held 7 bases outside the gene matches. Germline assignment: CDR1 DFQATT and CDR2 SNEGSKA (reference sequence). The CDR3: CSAGDRGGGDTQYF. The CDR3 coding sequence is TGCAGTGCTGGGGACAGGGGAGGCGGAGATACGCAGTATTTT.

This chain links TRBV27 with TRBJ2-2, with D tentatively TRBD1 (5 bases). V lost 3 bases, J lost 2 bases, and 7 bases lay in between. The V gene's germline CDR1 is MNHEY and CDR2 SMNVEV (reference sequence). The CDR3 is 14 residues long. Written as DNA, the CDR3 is TGTGCCAGCAGTTTCGACAGAAACACCGGGGAGCTGTTTTTT. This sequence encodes CASSFDRNTGELFF.

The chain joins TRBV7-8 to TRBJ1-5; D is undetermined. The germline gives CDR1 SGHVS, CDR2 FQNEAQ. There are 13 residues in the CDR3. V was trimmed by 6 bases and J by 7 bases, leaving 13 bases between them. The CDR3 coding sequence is TGTGCCAGCAGTCCATCCGGGGTACAGCCCCAGCATTTT. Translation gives CASSPSGVQPQHF.

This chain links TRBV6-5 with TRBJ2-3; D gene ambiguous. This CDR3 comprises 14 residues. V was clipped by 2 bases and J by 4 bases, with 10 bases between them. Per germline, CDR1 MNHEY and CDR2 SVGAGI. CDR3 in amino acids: CASSYRLPADTQYF. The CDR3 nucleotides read TGTGCCAGCAGTTACCGGCTCCCCGCAGATACGCAGTATTTT.

The CDR3 DNA reads as TGTGCCAGCAGCCCGGGACTAGCGGGGGGCACAGCCACAGATACGCAGTATTTT. Translation gives CASSPGLAGGTATDTQYF. This chain connects TRBV13 to TRBJ2-3; 15 nucleotides match TRBD2. Germline V gene lookup returns CDR1 PRHDT and CDR2 FYEKMQ (reference sequence). This CDR3 has 18 amino acids. V was clipped by 5 bases and J by 2 bases; unmatched bases: 8.

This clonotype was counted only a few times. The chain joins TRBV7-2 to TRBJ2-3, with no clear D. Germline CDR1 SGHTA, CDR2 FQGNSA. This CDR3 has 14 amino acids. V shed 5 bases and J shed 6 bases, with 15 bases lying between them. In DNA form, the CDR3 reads TGTGCCAGCAGCGAAGGTTGGAGACCGGATACGCAGTATTTT. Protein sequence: CASSEGWRPDTQYF.

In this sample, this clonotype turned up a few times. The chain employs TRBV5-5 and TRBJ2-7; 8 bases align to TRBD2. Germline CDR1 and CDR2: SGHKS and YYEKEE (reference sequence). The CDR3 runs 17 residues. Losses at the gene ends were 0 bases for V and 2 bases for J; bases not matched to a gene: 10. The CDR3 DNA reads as TGTGCCAGCAGCTTGGTCCTCGGCGGGAGGCCCACCTACGAGCAGTACTTC. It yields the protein CASSLVLGGRPTYEQYF.

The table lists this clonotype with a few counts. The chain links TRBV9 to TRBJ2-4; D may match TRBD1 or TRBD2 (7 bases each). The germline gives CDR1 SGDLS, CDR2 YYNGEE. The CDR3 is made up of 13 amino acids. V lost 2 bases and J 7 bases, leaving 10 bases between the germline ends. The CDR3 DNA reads TGTGCCAGCAGCGTGGGAGGGGGCAACATTCAGTACTTC. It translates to CASSVGGGNIQYF.

CDR3 sequence (DNA): TGCGCCAGCAGTCAATCGGGTACCGGGCCGAGGGATAATTCACCCCTCCACTTT. This sequence encodes CASSQSGTGPRDNSPLHF. The chain employs TRBV23-1 and TRBJ1-6; D not certain. TRBV23-1 is filed as an ORF, its function uncertain. V lost 0 bases to trimming and J lost 5 bases, with 17 bases between them. The CDR3 is 18 residues long.

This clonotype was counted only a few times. DNA of the CDR3: TGTGCCAGCAGTGTTACCAGACTAGCGGAGACCCAGTACTTC. Its protein product is CASSVTRLAETQYF. The chain recombines TRBV12-3 or TRBV12-4 with TRBJ2-5, with 8 bases matching TRBD2. The CDR3 runs 14 residues. Trimming took 5 bases from V and 5 from J; bases not matched to a gene: 7.

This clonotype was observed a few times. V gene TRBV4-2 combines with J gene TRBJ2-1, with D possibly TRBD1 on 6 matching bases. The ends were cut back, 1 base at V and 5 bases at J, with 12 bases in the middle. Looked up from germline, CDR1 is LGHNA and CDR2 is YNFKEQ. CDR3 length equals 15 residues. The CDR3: CASSQGGQGNNEQFF. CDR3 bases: TGTGCCAGCAGCCAAGGGGGTCAGGGGAACAATGAGCAGTTCTTC.